One sample yielded the 23 T cell receptor beta chains listed below, sequenced in a study of blood T cell repertoires in COVID-19. Method: immunoSEQ multiplex PCR; TCRdb's copy keeps in-frame clones and lacks some. The sample holds about 280,000 clones, roughly 87% seen once. Input material: PBMCs or T cells enriched from blood (not recorded which). The receptors come from a woman aged 40 to 55 who had recovered from COVID-19.

This clone was picked up a small number of times. The genes are TRBV29-1 and TRBJ1-2; D remains ambiguous. The CDR3 spans 13 residues. Trimming pared 2 bases from V and 0 bases from J, leaving 7 bases between. Germline CDR1 SQVTM, CDR2 ANQGSEA. The CDR3 here is CSVEISANYGYTF. In DNA form, the CDR3 reads TGCAGCGTTGAAATTAGTGCTAACTATGGCTACACCTTC. Full variable domain (outside the CDR3, taken from reference TRBV29-1 and TRBJ1-2): SAVISQKPSRDICQRGTSLTIQCQVDSQVTMMFWYRQQPGQSLTLIATANQGSEATYESGFVIDKFPISRPNLTFSTLTVSNMSPEDSSIYLCSVEISANYGYTFGSGTRLTVV.

This rearrangement joins TRBV19 to TRBJ1-4, with TRBD1 matching 10 bases. Germline V CDR1 and CDR2: LNHDA, SQIVND (reference sequence). Losses at the gene ends were 9 bases for V and 8 bases for J; bases not matched to a gene: 9. The CDR3 loop spans 14 amino acids. The CDR3 region is CASKPGQGIEKLFF. The CDR3 coding sequence is TGTGCCAGCAAACCGGGACAGGGGATAGAAAAACTGTTTTTT.

This chain uses TRBV9 with TRBJ2-3; TRBD2 aligns across 8 bases. This CDR3 has 16 residues. With V trimmed by 1 base and J by 1 base, 5 bases remained unmatched. CDR1 SGDLS and CDR2 YYNGEE come from the germline V gene. CDR3 sequence (DNA): TGTGCCAGCAGCGTAAAGCGGGAGCAGGGCACAGATACGCAGTATTTT. Amino acids: CASSVKREQGTDTQYF.

V usage is TRBV28 and J usage is TRBJ2-7; 8 bases match TRBD2. The trim removed 6 bases at V and 2 bases at J, leaving 6 bases unmatched. The germline gives CDR1 MDHEN, CDR2 SYDVKM. This CDR3 is built from 14 residues. CDR3 region: CASSPGGETYEQYF. The DNA of the CDR3 is TGTGCCAGCAGCCCGGGGGGGGAGACCTACGAGCAGTACTTC.

This clone came up once. Other nucleotide sequences in the sample specify the same CDR3. The chain employs TRBV7-2 and TRBJ2-5; unclear D gene. Trimming took 1 base from V and 3 from J, leaving 9 bases between them. CDR3 length: 14 residues. CDR1 and CDR2 (germline): SGHTA, FQGNSA. The CDR3: CASSLGGGKETQYF. CDR3 DNA sequence: TGTGCCAGCAGCTTAGGTGGCGGAAAAGAGACCCAGTACTTC. The full variable domain, with the rest looked up from reference TRBV7-2 and TRBJ2-5, is GAGVSQSPSNKVTEKGKDVELRCDPISGHTALYWYRQSLGQGLEFLIYFQGNSAPDKSGLPSDRFSAERTGGSVSTLTIQRTQQEDSAVYLCASSLGGGKETQYFGPGTRLLVL.

CDR3 amino acids: CASSLLSGTGVLNSGGYTF. The CDR3 bases are TGTGCCAGCAGTCTACTCTCCGGGACAGGGGTCCTGAATTCTGGGGGCTACACCTTC. The V call is TRBV28, the J call TRBJ1-2; 10 positions agree with TRBD1. This CDR3 has 19 amino acids. Losses at the gene ends were 5 bases for V and 8 bases for J; bases not matched to a gene: 23. In germline, CDR1 is MDHEN, CDR2 SYDVKM.

This chain links TRBV9 with TRBJ1-5; no definite D call. Per germline, CDR1 SGDLS and CDR2 YYNGEE. The CDR3 runs to 15 residues. The V gene lost 0 bases and the J gene lost 6 bases, with 13 bases spanning the gap. The CDR3 region has the DNA TGTGCCAGCAGCGTAGGCGGGTCCTCTGGTCAGCCCCAGCATTTT. Encoded protein: CASSVGGSSGQPQHF.

The CDR3 DNA sequence: TGTGCCAGCAGCTTAGAACCCCTAGCGGGAGGGCCTTCTAGCACAGATACGCAGTATTTT. Encoded protein: CASSLEPLAGGPSSTDTQYF. The J gene is TRBJ2-3, the V gene TRBV7-6; 12 nucleotides agree with TRBD2. J lost 0 bases, V lost 1 base, and 11 bases had no gene match. Germline V gene data show CDR1 as SGHVS and CDR2 as FNYEAQ. This CDR3 contains 20 residues.

The rearrangement joins TRBV28 to TRBJ1-6; the D is unclear. The CDR3 extends over 12 amino acids. Germline V CDR1 and CDR2: MDHEN, SYDVKM. V lost 5 bases, J lost 11 bases, and 10 bases lay in between. CDR3 loop: CASSPNTPPLHF. Here the CDR3 DNA reads TGTGCCAGCAGTCCCAATACTCCACCCCTCCACTTT.

CDR3 coding DNA: TGCGCCAGCAGCGTCCACGGGACAGGGCGCTTCGAGCAGTACTTC. Translation: CASSVHGTGRFEQYF. This rearrangement joins TRBV5-1 to TRBJ2-7, with 9 bases that match TRBD1. Trimming at V came to 4 bases and at J to 6 bases, leaving 11 bases not matched to a gene. This CDR3 is built from 15 residues. Germline V gene data show CDR1 as SGHRS and CDR2 as YFSETQ.

V is TRBV6-2 or TRBV6-3 and J is TRBJ2-7; D possibly corresponds to TRBD2 (7 bases). The V and J ends lost 4 bases and 3 bases respectively, with 13 bases between them. The CDR3 runs 14 residues. The germline V gene encodes CDR1 MNHEY and CDR2 SVGEGT. Here the CDR3 reads CASSSGGLNYEQYF. The CDR3 DNA is TGTGCCAGCAGTTCCGGGGGGCTAAACTACGAGCAGTACTTC.

This chain connects TRBV3-1 (or the pseudogene TRBV3-2) to TRBJ2-7; 9 nucleotides match TRBD2. Trimming at V came to 1 base and at J to 3 bases, leaving 13 bases not matched to a gene. The CDR3 has 18 residues. The germline V gene has CDR1 LGHDT and CDR2 YNNKEL (reference sequence). The CDR3 sequence: CASSQVYGGRAEHYEQYF. CDR3 in DNA: TGTGCCAGCAGCCAAGTTTATGGCGGGAGGGCCGAACACTACGAGCAGTACTTC.

The chain is built from TRBV9 and TRBJ2-3, with 7 bases lining up with TRBD2. Germline CDR1 and CDR2: SGDLS and YYNGEE. This CDR3 comprises 17 residues. Trimming removed 1 base from V and 4 bases from J; junction bases left unmatched: 12. CDR3 residues: CASSVSPSAGDSDTQYF. CDR3 nucleotide sequence: TGTGCCAGCAGCGTATCCCCCTCTGCGGGAGACTCAGATACGCAGTATTTT.

This clone was counted a few times. The chain is built from TRBV5-4 and TRBJ2-7; 8 bases map to TRBD2. The CDR3 covers 17 residues. Germline lookup yields CDR1 SGHNT and CDR2 YYREEE (reference sequence). Losses at the gene ends were 3 bases for V and 3 bases for J; bases not matched to a gene: 14. CDR3 sequence: CASSSGGDDGTRYEQYF. The CDR3, as DNA: TGTGCCAGCAGCTCGGGAGGGGACGACGGGACCCGCTACGAGCAGTACTTC.

V is TRBV25-1 and J is TRBJ1-1; possible D gene TRBD1, 6 bases. CDR3 length equals 16 residues. Per the germline V gene, CDR1 is MGHDK and CDR2 is SYGVNS. Trimming removed 3 bases at V and 1 base at J, with 15 bases between. CDR3 DNA sequence: TGTGCCAGCAGTGACTCGTACAGGGAAGAGAACACTGAAGCTTTCTTT. Protein sequence: CASSDSYREENTEAFF. The full variable domain, completed using reference TRBV25-1 and TRBJ1-1, is EADIYQTPRYLVIGTGKKITLECSQTMGHDKMYWYQQDPGMELHLIHYSYGVNSTEKGDLSSESTVSRIRTEHFPLTLESARPSHTSQYLCASSDSYREENTEAFFGQGTRLTVV.

Only one count was recorded for this clone. V usage is TRBV21-1 and J usage is TRBJ2-7; TRBD1, the table's D call, lacks a check against the DNA. TRBV21-1 is a documented pseudogene. The CDR3 sequence is 16 residues long. CDR3 residues: CASSNGPTGRFYEQYF. The CDR3 DNA is TGTGCCAGCAGCAATGGTCCGACAGGGAGGTTCTACGAGCAGTACTTC.

The chain's CDR3 is CAKTSQGLVKNIQYF. The DNA of the CDR3 is TGTGCCAAGACAAGTCAGGGTTTAGTCAAAAACATTCAGTACTTC. V is TRBV6-5 and J is TRBJ2-4, with D possibly matching TRBD1 (5 bases). CDR1 and CDR2 (germline): MNHEY, SVGAGI. This CDR3 region has 15 residues. V shed 10 bases and J shed 3 bases, with 19 bases lying between them.

This sequence joins TRBV6-5 and TRBJ1-1, with D possibly TRBD1 on 6 matching bases. Germline V gene lookup returns CDR1 MNHEY and CDR2 SVGAGI. V was shortened by 2 bases and J by 0 bases, with 13 bases between the two germline ends. The CDR3 has 16 amino acids. The DNA of the CDR3 is TGTGCCAGCAGTTACCCGCAGGGGAGAATGAACACTGAAGCTTTCTTT. Its protein is CASSYPQGRMNTEAFF.

V and J are TRBV2 and TRBJ2-3; no clear D. The CDR3 runs to 12 residues. CDR1 is SNHLY and CDR2 is FYNNEI in the germline V gene. The germline V and J ends were trimmed by 10 bases and 1 base, with 9 bases remaining between them. CDR3 region: CATRPGTDTQYF. Here the CDR3 DNA reads TGTGCCACCAGACCGGGCACAGATACGCAGTATTTT.

The V and J genes are TRBV7-9 and TRBJ1-2; D not resolved. Deletions cut 2 bases from V and 10 bases from J, with 8 bases between. This CDR3 region has 11 residues. Germline loops: CDR1 SEHNR, CDR2 FQNEAQ (reference sequence). For the CDR3, the DNA is TGTGCCAGCAGCTTAACTTCCTACTACACCTTC. Its translation is CASSLTSYYTF.

Notes on this clone: Given a much more abundant clone one base away, this may be a read error. The chain links TRBV7-9 to TRBJ2-1, with TRBD2 matching 7 bases. CDR1 is SEHNR, CDR2 FQNEAQ, per germline (reference sequence). V was pared by 0 bases and J by 5 bases, with 1 base of the junction left unmatched. CDR3 length: 14 residues. This chain's CDR3 is CASSLAGGNNEQFF. The CDR3, as DNA: TGTGCCAGCAGCTTAGCGGGAGGGAACAATGAGCAGTTCTTC.

This clone came up once. This chain uses TRBV4-3 with TRBJ2-7, with 7 bases fitting TRBD1. The trim removed 2 bases at V and 8 bases at J, leaving 9 bases unmatched. CDR1 and CDR2 (germline): LGHNA, YSLEER. This CDR3 spans 14 amino acids. The CDR3 loop is CASSQYRGVEKQYF. The CDR3 nucleotides read TGCGCCAGCAGCCAATACAGGGGTGTGGAGAAGCAGTACTTC.

The genes are TRBV7-2 and TRBJ2-3, with D possibly being TRBD2 (5 bases). This CDR3 has 15 amino acids. V was trimmed by 5 bases and J by 3 bases, leaving 15 bases between them. The germline gives CDR1 SGHTA, CDR2 FQGNSA. The CDR3 sequence: CASSLRKGGTDTQYF. CDR3 DNA sequence: TGTGCCAGCAGCCTGAGAAAAGGAGGTACAGATACGCAGTATTTT.